This T cell receptor (beta chain) was sequenced for a study of CD8 T cells in ankylosing spondylitis. About this clonotype: No antigen is known for it.

Germline CDR1 reads ENHRY; CDR2 reads SYGVKD. The CDR3 is made up of 14 amino acids. The V and J ends lost 3 bases and 1 base respectively, with 8 bases between them. Using its own MiXCR run on the 5' RACE reads, TCRdb lists one record per CDR3 protein. The table has about 390,000 distinct CDR3 sequences, around 20% seen once; the top ten hold about a sixth. General observations from the study: Earlier studies detected some motif variants in reactive arthritis synovial fluid and blood. It appeared that ankylosing spondylitis blood was characterized by a TCR beta motif of roughly 8 highly homologous variants. Disease-linked clones reportedly concentrated significantly in matched ankylosing spondylitis synovial fluid.

V usage is TRBV10-3 and J usage is TRBJ2-3, with no clear D. The receptor comes from a male donor with ankylosing spondylitis. Sequenced input: blood, either unsorted or a sorted T cell fraction (not recorded which). CDR3: CAISERTGTDTQYF. The CDR3 coding sequence is TGTGCCATCAGTGAACGGACCGGCACAGATACGCAGTATTTT.